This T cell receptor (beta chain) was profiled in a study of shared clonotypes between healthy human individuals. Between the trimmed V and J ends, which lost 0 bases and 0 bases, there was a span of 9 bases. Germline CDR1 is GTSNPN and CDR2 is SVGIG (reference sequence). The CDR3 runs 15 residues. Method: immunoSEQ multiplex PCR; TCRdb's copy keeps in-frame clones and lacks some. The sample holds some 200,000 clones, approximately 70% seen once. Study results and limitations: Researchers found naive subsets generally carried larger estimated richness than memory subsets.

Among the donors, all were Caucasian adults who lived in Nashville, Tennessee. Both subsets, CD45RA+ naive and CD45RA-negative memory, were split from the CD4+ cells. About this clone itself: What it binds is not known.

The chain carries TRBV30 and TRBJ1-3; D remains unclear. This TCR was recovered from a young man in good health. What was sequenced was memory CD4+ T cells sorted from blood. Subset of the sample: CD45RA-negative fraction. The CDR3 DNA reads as TGTGCCTGGAGTGTTAGTGACTACTCTGGAAACACCATATATTTT. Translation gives CAWSVSDYSGNTIYF.